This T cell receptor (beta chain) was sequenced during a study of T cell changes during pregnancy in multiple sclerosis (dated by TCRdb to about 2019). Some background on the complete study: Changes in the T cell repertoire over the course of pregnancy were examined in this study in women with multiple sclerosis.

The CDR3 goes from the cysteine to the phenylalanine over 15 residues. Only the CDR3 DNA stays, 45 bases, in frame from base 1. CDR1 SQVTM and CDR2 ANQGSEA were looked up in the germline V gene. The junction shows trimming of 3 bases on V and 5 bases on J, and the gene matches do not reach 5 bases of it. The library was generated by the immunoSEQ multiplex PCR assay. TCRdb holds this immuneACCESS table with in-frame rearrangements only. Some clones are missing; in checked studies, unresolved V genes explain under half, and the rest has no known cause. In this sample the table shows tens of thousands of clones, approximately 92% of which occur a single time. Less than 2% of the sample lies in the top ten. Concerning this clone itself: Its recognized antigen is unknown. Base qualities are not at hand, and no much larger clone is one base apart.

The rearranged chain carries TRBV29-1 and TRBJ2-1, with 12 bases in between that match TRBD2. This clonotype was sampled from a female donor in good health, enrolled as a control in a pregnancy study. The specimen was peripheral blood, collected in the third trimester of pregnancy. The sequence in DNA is TGCAGCGTTGAGCCTAGCGGGAGGGGAAACAATGAGCAGTTCTTC. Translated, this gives CSVEPSGRGNNEQFF.